This entry is about one T cell receptor (beta chain). Germline values: CDR1 MNHEY, CDR2 SVGAGI. V lost 0 bases, J lost 8 bases, and 7 bases lay in between. This CDR3 is 12 amino acids long. The data derive from a study of control samples from healthy donors and cancer patients. Measured with immunoSEQ multiplex PCR; TCRdb has only the in-frame clones, and not every one. Of some 160,000 clones in the sample, approximately 96% were seen once. The V and J genes are TRBV6-5 and TRBJ1-2; D may be TRBD1 (5 bases). The TCR was taken from a woman aged 40 to 55 in good health. The sample comprised blood. CDR3 bases: TGTGCCAGCAGTTACTCCCGGGACGGCTACACCTTC. Its translation: CASSYSRDGYTF.